Listed here are 11 T cell receptor beta chains from one sample, sequenced in a study of blood T cell repertoires in COVID-19. Assay: immunoSEQ multiplex PCR; the TCRdb copy retains only in-frame clones and omits some. The repertoire holds fewer than 65,000 clones, 82% seen once, with over 3.5% in the top ten. Material: peripheral blood. These receptors were obtained from a man between 60 and 70 years old with acute or convalescent COVID-19.

The chain links TRBV27 to TRBJ2-3; D ambiguous. Looked up from germline, CDR1 is MNHEY and CDR2 is SMNVEV (reference sequence). The CDR3 is 15 amino acids. V was trimmed by 6 bases and J by 3 bases, leaving 16 bases between them. The DNA of the CDR3 is TGTGCCAGCAGCCCTAGAATTTCCGGGACAGATACGCAGTATTTT. It is translated as CASSPRISGTDTQYF.

This sequence joins TRBV19 and TRBJ2-2, with 8 bases that match TRBD1. There are 14 residues in the CDR3. Germline values: CDR1 LNHDA, CDR2 SQIVND (reference sequence). V gave up 9 bases and J gave up 5 bases; unmatched junction bases: 8. The CDR3 region has the DNA TGTGCCAGCAGCGACAGGGGTCGAACCGGGGAGCTGTTTTTT. It codes for CASSDRGRTGELFF.

V is TRBV6-6 and J is TRBJ1-5; D unresolved. Deletions cut 7 bases from V and 1 base from J, with 14 bases between. The CDR3 runs to 15 residues. Germline V gives CDR1 MNHNY, CDR2 SVGAGI (reference sequence). The CDR3 is CASTPPGNSNQPQHF. The CDR3 DNA reads TGTGCCAGCACCCCCCCCGGGAACAGCAATCAGCCCCAGCATTTT.

The chain couples TRBV6-1 to TRBJ2-7; tentatively, D is TRBD1 (6 bases). V lost 3 bases and J 0 bases, leaving 12 bases between the germline ends. In germline, CDR1 is MNHNS, CDR2 SASEGT. The length of the CDR3 is 15 residues. The DNA of the CDR3 is TGTGCCAGCAGTGATACAGGGCGCGCCTCCTACGAGCAGTACTTC. It is translated as CASSDTGRASYEQYF.

This rearrangement joins TRBV24-1 to TRBJ2-1, with 16 bases aligning to TRBD2. The ends lost 6 bases at V and 1 base at J; junction bases unmatched: 11. This CDR3 region has 20 residues. Per germline, CDR1 KGHDR and CDR2 SFDVKD. CDR3 residues: CATSSVGTSGGAWSYNEQFF. DNA for the CDR3: TGTGCCACCAGTTCGGTAGGGACTAGCGGGGGGGCCTGGTCCTACAATGAGCAGTTCTTC.

The chain employs TRBV30 and TRBJ2-7, with 9 bases matching TRBD1. The CDR3 has 14 amino acids. Germline values: CDR1 GTSNPN, CDR2 SVGIG (reference sequence). V trimming: 2 bases; J trimming: 3 bases; junction bases outside the gene matches: 5. The DNA of the CDR3 is TGTGCCTGGAGTCTCTGGACAGGGGACTACGAGCAGTACTTC. Protein: CAWSLWTGDYEQYF.

The V call is TRBV18, the J call TRBJ1-2; a possible D gene is TRBD1 (6 bases). V shed 3 bases and J shed 5 bases, with 10 bases lying between them. The CDR3 totals 13 residues. Germline CDR1 is KGHSH and CDR2 is LQKENI. The CDR3 here is CASSPDSLYGYTF. The CDR3 DNA follows: TGTGCCAGCTCACCGGACAGCCTATATGGCTACACCTTC.

The chain uses TRBV24-1 and TRBJ2-7; TRBD1 aligns across 8 bases. Trimming removed 3 bases from V and 5 bases from J; junction bases left unmatched: 5. CDR1 KGHDR and CDR2 SFDVKD come from the germline V gene. The CDR3 totals 14 residues. The CDR3 here is CATSDGQGIDEQYF. As DNA, the CDR3 is TGTGCCACCAGTGATGGACAGGGTATAGACGAGCAGTACTTC.

V gene TRBV19 combines with J gene TRBJ1-2; D is perhaps TRBD1 (6 bases). The CDR3 runs 14 residues. Germline CDR1 and CDR2: LNHDA and SQIVND (reference sequence). Trimming removed 7 bases from V and 0 bases from J, with 12 bases in between. The CDR3 DNA reads TGTGCCAGTAATATGAGACAGGCTAACTATGGCTACACCTTC. Its translation is CASNMRQANYGYTF.

A few counts support this clone. The V call is TRBV5-1, the J call TRBJ1-5, with D possibly TRBD1 on 5 matching bases. The CDR3 extends over 15 amino acids. CDR1 and CDR2 from the germline V gene are SGHRS and YFSETQ. The V and J ends lost 4 bases and 2 bases respectively, with 13 bases between them. CDR3 protein: CASSIGGYGNQPQHF. DNA of the CDR3: TGCGCCAGCAGCATCGGGGGATACGGCAATCAGCCCCAGCATTTT.

The CDR3 region is CASSQEDGRLNEKLFF. CDR3 nucleotide sequence: TGTGCCAGCAGCCAAGAGGATGGCAGACTTAATGAAAAACTGTTTTTT. The chain links TRBV4-2 to TRBJ1-4; D gene ambiguous. Germline CDR1 and CDR2: LGHNA and YNFKEQ. Trimming left V 0 bases short and J 4 bases short, with 12 bases between. This CDR3 is 16 amino acids long.